This entry lists 23 T cell receptor beta chains sequenced from one sample in a study of shared clonotypes between healthy human individuals. The table came from immunoSEQ multiplex PCR; TCRdb's copy has only in-frame clones and leaves some out. The sample consists of more than 850,000 clones, around 78% of them appearing once. What was sequenced was memory CD4+ T cells from PBMCs. Noted subset: CD45RA-negative fraction. The receptors were sampled from a man aged 18 to 35 in good health. Some clones in this sample may be carry-over from other donors' samples.

This rearrangement joins TRBV30 to TRBJ2-5; D is undetermined. The better agreement between TRBJ2-7 and the DNA end casts doubt on the J call. This CDR3 spans 12 amino acids. The germline gives CDR1 GTSNPN, CDR2 SVGIG (reference sequence). The CDR3 region is CAWSVFGYEQYF. The CDR3 DNA sequence: TGTGCCTGGAGTGTATTCGGTTACGAGCAGTACTTC.

This clone was found a few times. The chain has TRBV29-1 and TRBJ1-1, with a possible D match to TRBD1 (5 bases). Trimming shortened V by 7 bases and J by 1 base, and 13 bases separated the two germline ends. The CDR3 spans 13 residues. The germline V gene encodes CDR1 SQVTM and CDR2 ANQGSEA. The CDR3 sequence is CSAARDPNTEAFF. Here the CDR3 DNA reads TGCAGCGCTGCCAGGGACCCGAACACTGAAGCTTTCTTT.

The chain links TRBV25-1 to TRBJ2-3, with 11 bases identical to TRBD2. This CDR3 is 16 amino acids long. Germline loops: CDR1 MGHDK, CDR2 SYGVNS. V lost 2 bases, J lost 4 bases, and 5 bases stayed unmatched. The CDR3 is CASSEPLAGVADTQYF. CDR3 DNA sequence: TGTGCCAGCAGTGAACCACTAGCGGGAGTAGCAGATACGCAGTATTTT.

The gene calls are TRBV7-9 and TRBJ2-7; D perhaps matches TRBD1 (6 bases). V was shortened by 4 bases and J by 5 bases, with 12 bases between the two germline ends. The germline gives CDR1 SEHNR, CDR2 FQNEAQ (reference sequence). This CDR3 contains 13 residues. CDR3 DNA: TGTGCCAGCAGCTACCCGGGACAACACGAGCAGTACTTC. It specifies CASSYPGQHEQYF.

V usage is TRBV5-1 and J usage is TRBJ1-3; possible D gene TRBD1, 5 bases. Between the trimmed V and J ends, which lost 5 bases and 0 bases, there was a span of 15 bases. The V gene's germline CDR1 is SGHRS and CDR2 YFSETQ. The length of the CDR3 is 16 residues. CDR3 bases: TGCGCCAGCAGTTTGACTGCAGGGCCCTCTGGAAACACCATATATTTT. Translation: CASSLTAGPSGNTIYF.

Many counts were recorded for this clone. The chain carries TRBV21-1 and TRBJ2-5. TRBV21-1 is flagged as a pseudogene. The CDR3 extends over 8 amino acids. The CDR3 coding sequence is TGTGCCAGTAACCCGAAGTACTTC. Translated, it gives CASNPKYF.

This clone has a handful of counts. The rearrangement links TRBV7-2 to TRBJ2-1; TRBD1 aligns across 12 bases. V shed 4 bases, J shed 7 bases, and the junction held 5 bases outside the gene matches. The CDR3 is made up of 15 amino acids. CDR1 is SGHTA, CDR2 FQGNSA, per germline. In DNA form, the CDR3 reads TGTGCCAGCAGCTGGGGACAGGGGGCGCAAAATGAGCAGTTCTTC. Translating it yields CASSWGQGAQNEQFF.

This clone was detected ten times or more. The chain uses TRBV5-1 and TRBJ2-7, with 10 bases matching TRBD1. V lost 0 bases, J lost 6 bases, and 6 bases stayed unmatched. Germline assignment: CDR1 SGHRS and CDR2 YFSETQ. This CDR3 region has 15 residues. Written as DNA, the CDR3 is TGCGCCAGCAGCTTGGCGACAGGGGGCCGCGGCGAGCAGTACTTC. Translation gives CASSLATGGRGEQYF.

The V and J genes are TRBV7-8 and TRBJ1-1; D is perhaps TRBD1 (5 bases). V gave up 5 bases and J gave up 6 bases, with 16 bases separating them. CDR1 is SGHVS, CDR2 FQNEAQ, per germline. The CDR3 covers 14 residues. The CDR3 region has the DNA TGTGCCAGCAGCGTCCAGGTTGGGGGTCCTGAAGCTTTCTTT. It is translated as CASSVQVGGPEAFF.

The rearrangement joins TRBV29-1 to TRBJ2-3; perhaps D is TRBD1 or TRBD2 (5 bases each). The CDR3 extends over 13 amino acids. V lost 6 bases and J 2 bases, leaving 12 bases between the germline ends. Germline loops: CDR1 SQVTM, CDR2 ANQGSEA. This chain's CDR3 is CSVTGTATDTQYF. The CDR3 coding sequence is TGCAGCGTGACCGGGACGGCCACAGATACGCAGTATTTT.

About this clone itself: At one boundary the junction diverges from the germline segment, which might be a read error. The V and J genes are TRBV10-3 and TRBJ1-2, with D possibly matching TRBD1 (6 bases). The CDR3 is 14 residues long. Germline V gene data show CDR1 as ENHRY and CDR2 as SYGVKD. The CDR3 spells CAISSSGQNPASAF. The DNA of the CDR3 is TGTGCCATCAGTTCCTCGGGACAAAATCCCGCAAGCGCCTTC.

This chain joins TRBV4-3 and TRBJ2-7; D is unresolved. Germline V gives CDR1 LGHNA, CDR2 YSLEER. This CDR3 region has 15 residues. The V gene lost 2 bases and the J gene lost 0 bases, with 11 bases spanning the gap. CDR3 protein: CASSQSVISSYEQYF. The CDR3, as DNA: TGCGCCAGCAGCCAATCAGTCATAAGCTCCTACGAGCAGTACTTC.

The chain carries TRBV2 and TRBJ2-1, with a weak D call TRBD2 (5 bases). The germline gives CDR1 SNHLY, CDR2 FYNNEI. The CDR3 totals 14 residues. Trimming left V 4 bases short and J 6 bases short, with 13 bases between. Here the CDR3 reads CASSVIGVPNEQFF. The CDR3 DNA sequence: TGTGCCAGCAGTGTAATCGGGGTTCCCAATGAGCAGTTCTTC.

In its sample, this clone was seen a few times. The chain carries TRBV29-1 and TRBJ2-5; 9 bases match TRBD1. The V segment lost 5 bases and the J segment 9 bases; nucleotides outside the gene matches: 7. Germline values: CDR1 SQVTM, CDR2 ANQGSEA. The CDR3 loop spans 12 amino acids. In nucleotides, the CDR3 is TGCAGCGTTAACGGACAGGGGTGGCCCCAGTACTTC. Translating it yields CSVNGQGWPQYF.

This rearrangement joins TRBV5-1 to TRBJ2-2; 9 bases agree with TRBD2. Germline CDR1 reads SGHRS; CDR2 reads YFSETQ. The CDR3 has 15 amino acids. Trimming took 5 bases from V and 3 from J; bases not matched to a gene: 5. As DNA, the CDR3 is TGCGCCAGCAGAACGCGGGAGGGACACACCGGGGAGCTGTTTTTT. Protein product: CASRTREGHTGELFF.

In its sample, this clone was seen a few times. The chain carries TRBV27 and TRBJ1-1; D gene unclear. Germline CDR1 reads MNHEY; CDR2 reads SMNVEV (reference sequence). The CDR3 has 16 residues. V was clipped by 10 bases and J by 0 bases, with 21 bases between them. DNA for the CDR3: TGTGCCACCAAACCGGGCCAGGCGTATATGAACACTGAAGCTTTCTTT. As protein: CATKPGQAYMNTEAFF.

This clone has ten or more counts. CDR3 protein: CASRDRGQGNQPQHF. The CDR3 DNA follows: TGTGCCAGCCGGGACAGGGGGCAGGGCAATCAGCCCCAGCATTTT. The chain carries TRBV6-1 and TRBJ1-5, with TRBD1 matching 12 bases. With 8 bases clipped from V and 2 bases from J, the junction kept 4 bases outside the gene matches. Germline-derived CDR1 and CDR2 are MNHNS and SASEGT. CDR3 length equals 15 residues.

V gene TRBV18 combines with J gene TRBJ2-1, with D perhaps matching TRBD1 (6 bases). This CDR3 contains 14 residues. The V end was cut by 0 bases, the J end by 4 bases, with 7 bases between. Germline lookup yields CDR1 KGHSH and CDR2 LQKENI. The chain's CDR3 is CASSPPQGYNEQFF. CDR3 bases: TGTGCCAGCTCACCACCCCAGGGGTACAATGAGCAGTTCTTC.

The chain is built from TRBV6-1 and TRBJ2-7, with a possible D match to TRBD2 (6 bases). The V and J ends lost 3 bases and 4 bases respectively, with 16 bases between them. The CDR3 is 15 amino acids. The germline V gene encodes CDR1 MNHNS and CDR2 SASEGT. The CDR3: CASSERRGREYEQYF. DNA for the CDR3: TGTGCCAGCAGTGAGCGGCGCGGTCGGGAGTACGAGCAGTACTTC.

The chain links TRBV2 to TRBJ1-5; tentative D call: TRBD1 (5 bases). The V end lost 2 bases, the J end lost 0 bases, and 8 bases lay between the germline ends. This CDR3 region has 15 residues. In germline, CDR1 is SNHLY, CDR2 FYNNEI. DNA of the CDR3: TGTGCCAGCAGTGAAAGGGGATCTAGCAATCAGCCCCAGCATTTT. Translating it yields CASSERGSSNQPQHF.

The chain recombines TRBV10-3 with TRBJ2-5; the D is unclear. Germline assignment: CDR1 ENHRY and CDR2 SYGVKD. This CDR3 region has 15 residues. Between the trimmed V and J ends, which lost 5 bases and 5 bases, there was a span of 18 bases. CDR3 amino acids: CAISRKGNFHETQYF. The CDR3 nucleotides are TGTGCCATCAGTCGGAAGGGAAACTTTCATGAGACCCAGTACTTC.

This rearrangement joins TRBV7-8 to TRBJ2-5; D is ambiguous. Looked up from germline, CDR1 is SGHVS and CDR2 is FQNEAQ. The V end lost 5 bases, the J end lost 5 bases, and 18 bases lay between the germline ends. The CDR3 has 15 residues. CDR3 nucleotide sequence: TGTGCCAGCAGCCCCCGTTTAAGCAGCCTGGAGACCCAGTACTTC. Residues: CASSPRLSSLETQYF.

The rearrangement joins TRBV5-1 to TRBJ1-2; unclear D gene. Trimming cost V 5 bases and J 2 bases, with 7 bases left between them. The CDR3 totals 12 residues. Looked up from germline, CDR1 is SGHRS and CDR2 is YFSETQ. CDR3 region: CASRPGNYGYTF. Here the CDR3 DNA reads TGCGCCAGCAGACCGGGAAACTATGGCTACACCTTC.